Sequencing of this T cell receptor (beta chain) was carried out in a study of T cell repertoires in cytomegalovirus infection. One entry per CDR3 protein results from TCRdb running MiXCR on the reads. The table records about 450,000 distinct CDR3 sequences, approximately 32% of them present only once. Germline lookup yields CDR1 SGHRS and CDR2 YFSETQ. The CDR3 is 15 residues long. V was trimmed by 1 base and J by 6 bases, leaving 14 bases between them. The sample taken for sequencing was PBMCs. The TCR comes from a human donor in good health (CMV status not recorded). Some clones in this sample may be carry-over from other donors' samples. The chain employs TRBV5-1 and TRBJ2-1, with a tentative D call TRBD1 (5 bases). CDR3 amino acids: CASSLRPSQGNEQFF. DNA for the CDR3: TGCGCCAGCAGCTTGAGACCCTCTCAGGGCAATGAGCAGTTCTTC.